The present entry profiles one T cell receptor beta chain with its context. Its target is unknown. This record comes from a study of T cell repertoires in cytomegalovirus infection. The CDR3 extends over 17 amino acids. Looked up from germline, CDR1 is SGHDN and CDR2 is FVKESK. V gave up 0 bases and J gave up 1 base, with 15 bases separating them. One entry per CDR3 protein results from TCRdb running MiXCR on the reads. The repertoire has 900,000 to 950,000 distinct CDR3 sequences, less than 35% of them found once; the top ten carry about 14%. The source was cultured CD8+ T cells from PBMCs, collected from culture after CMV antigen stimulation. The V call is TRBV14, the J call TRBJ1-1, with D tentatively TRBD1 (6 bases). The source is a human donor in good health (CMV status not recorded). Some clones in this sample may be carry-over from other donors' samples. The CDR3 DNA follows: TGTGCCAGCAGCCAAGATCCGAACAGGGAGTGGAACACTGAAGCTTTCTTT. Residues: CASSQDPNREWNTEAFF.